These T cell receptor beta chains were read from a single sample in a study of T-cell reconstitution after alpha-beta-depleted transplantation in children. TCRdb reprocessed the PCR reads with MiXCR, giving one entry per CDR3 protein. This table holds 200,000 to 250,000 distinct CDR3 sequences, around 12% found once. The sample here was PBMCs from the stem cell graft donor, taken from the stem cell graft. The receptors derive from a human donor who donated a stem cell graft to a child with acute lymphoblastic leukemia. Both conserved end residues are trimmed from each CDR3. The order of the fields is V gene, CDR3 protein.

TRBV5-1 | ASSQGRNIQY
TRBV4-2 | ASSQSGTGVGETQY
TRBV12-3/TRBV12-4 | ASSPYGAPRYGYT
TRBV5-6 | ASSPRGADTGELF
TRBV7-8 | ASSPGTGYMNTEAF
TRBV7-6 | ASSILPPGTGGSYEQY
TRBV7-2 | ASSLTTSGRGTQY
TRBV7-2 | ASSSNPQGYNEQF
TRBV19 | ASSISSGRAVVEQF
TRBV12-3/TRBV12-4 | ASSTGGASPLH
TRBV5-1 | ASSGGDRLNTEAF
TRBV12-5 | ASGLSTGGGYT
TRBV19 | ASSAGTYLFGSQH
TRBV6-1 | ASSRNPTDTQY
TRBV20-1 | SARVRGSYEQY
TRBV10-3 | AISDGGENTGELF
TRBV10-3 | AFGRDNTDTQY
TRBV5-1 | ASSSSGRGETQY
TRBV6-2/TRBV6-3 | ANSLRQGNEKLF
TRBV5-5 | ASSLRSEGSTEAF
TRBV19 | ASRQTGGIPNEKLF
TRBV20-1 | SASRAGLQETQY
TRBV7-9 | ASSRDGVH
TRBV20-1 | SARRPAYGYT
TRBV10-2 | ATRLDLSGANVLT
TRBV20-1 | SASFGNQNTEAF
TRBV5-1 | ASSLNDAGGYT
TRBV4-3 | ASSSEGSGRVLF
TRBV7-2 | ASRLAAISGNEQF
TRBV5-1 | ASSLPSKTERTDTPYEQY